The T cell receptor beta chain under discussion was sequenced for a study of shared clonotypes between healthy human individuals. The table lists this clone with many counts. Assay used: immunoSEQ multiplex PCR; TCRdb lists only in-frame clones, some missing. The sample shows about 490,000 clones, around 80% of them seen only once. Every one of the donors was a Caucasian adult that lived in Nashville, Tennessee. The CDR3 has 14 residues. Trimming removed 6 bases from V and 7 bases from J, with 15 bases in between. Germline CDR1 LGHNA, CDR2 YNFKEQ. The TCR was taken from a woman aged 40 to 50 in good health. Some clones in this sample may be carry-over from other donors' samples. The sequencing sample was made of PBMCs. J is TRBJ1-4 and V is TRBV4-2, with D perhaps matching TRBD1 (6 bases). In DNA form, the CDR3 reads TGTGCCAGCAGTCCACAGGGCAGCGGTGAAAAACTGTTTTTT. This translates into CASSPQGSGEKLFF.